A selection of T cell receptor beta chains follows, all from one sample in a study of CD8 T cells in Susac syndrome. Each CDR3 protein gets one entry after TCRdb re-called the immunoSEQ multiplex PCR reads with MiXCR. Of under 80,000 distinct CDR3 sequences in the sample, about 95% were seen once. Sample: CD8+ T cells from PBMCs. Source of these receptors: a human donor with multiple sclerosis. CDR3s include the opening cysteine and the closing phenylalanine or tryptophan. The D gene is left open where the match is weak. Clone size is not always given. Where it is, it says once, few, many or a class for expanded clones.

TRBV10-3	once	TRBJ2-5	NA	CAISHVGQETQYF	TGTGCCATCAGCCATGTAGGGCAAGAGACCCAGTACTTC
TRBV5-6	NA	TRBJ2-3	NA	CASSLAVDTQYF	TGTGCCAGCAGCTTGGCTGTAGATACGCAGTATTTT
TRBV12-3/TRBV12-4	NA	TRBJ2-7	NA	CASSYSSYEQYF	TGTGCCAGCAGTTATAGCTCCTACGAGCAGTACTTC
TRBV6-1	NA	TRBJ1-3	NA	CVSSDSAERNTIYF	TGTGTCAGCAGCGACAGCGCCGAAAGAAACACCATATATTTT
TRBV7-6	NA	TRBJ2-6	NA	CASSSDIGANVLTF	TGTGCCAGCAGCTCAGATATTGGGGCCAACGTCCTGACTTTC
TRBV4-1	NA	TRBJ1-2	NA	CASSQGGGDGYGYTF	TGCGCCAGCAGCCAAGGAGGGGGGGATGGCTATGGCTACACCTTC
TRBV6-2/TRBV6-3	NA	TRBJ1-2	NA	CASSSGYGYTF	TGTGCCAGCAGTTCGGGGTATGGCTACACCTTC
TRBV12-3/TRBV12-4	NA	TRBJ1-4	NA	CASRGDEKLFF	TGTGCCAGCAGGGGGGATGAAAAACTGTTTTTT
TRBV11-2	NA	TRBJ1-5	NA	CASSLASNQPQHF	TGTGCCAGCAGCCTGGCGTCCAATCAGCCCCAGCATTTT
TRBV28	NA	TRBJ2-7	NA	CATLADSYEQYF	TGTGCCACTTTGGCGGACTCCTACGAGCAGTACTTC
TRBV4-1	once	TRBJ2-4	NA	CASSQGAVAKNIQYF	TGCGCCAGCAGCCAAGGCGCCGTGGCCAAAAACATTCAGTACTTC
TRBV20-1	NA	TRBJ2-7	TRBD2	CSARTSGGYEQYF	TGCAGTGCTCGGACTAGCGGGGGATACGAGCAGTACTTC
TRBV4-2	NA	TRBJ2-7	NA	CASSQGTPTEQYF	TGTGCCAGCAGCCAGGGAACGCCTACCGAGCAGTACTTC
TRBV27	NA	TRBJ2-7	TRBD1	CASRTGGYEQYF	TGTGCCAGCAGGACAGGGGGCTACGAGCAGTACTTC
TRBV6-5	NA	TRBJ2-7	NA	CASSYGQGPYEQYF	TGTGCCAGCAGTTACGGGCAGGGGCCCTACGAGCAGTACTTC
TRBV6-5	NA	TRBJ1-2	NA	CASSYRGVDGYTF	TGTGCCAGCAGTTATAGGGGCGTAGATGGCTACACCTTC
TRBV5-1	NA	TRBJ2-7	TRBD1	CASSQSRDRASYEQYF	TGCGCCAGCAGCCAGTCGAGGGACAGGGCCTCGTACGAGCAGTACTTC
TRBV29-1	once	TRBJ2-2	NA	CSVGGASTGELFF	TGCAGCGTAGGGGGGGCTAGCACCGGGGAGCTGTTTTTT
TRBV6-1	NA	TRBJ2-7	TRBD1	CASSPGQGSYEQYF	TGTGCCAGCAGCCCGGGACAGGGCTCCTACGAGCAGTACTTC
TRBV5-1	once	TRBJ1-1	NA	CASRQKTNTEAFF	TGCGCCAGCAGACAGAAGACGAACACTGAAGCTTTCTTT
TRBV2	NA	TRBJ2-7	NA	CASREGGVFHEQYF	TGTGCCAGCAGAGAAGGGGGGGTATTCCACGAGCAGTACTTC
TRBV28	NA	TRBJ2-3	NA	CASSSRDSPPTDTQYF	TGTGCCAGCAGTTCCCGAGACAGTCCCCCCACAGATACGCAGTATTTT
TRBV14	NA	TRBJ2-2	NA	CASSQAFAAEGWGTGELFF	TGTGCCAGCAGCCAAGCCTTCGCAGCCGAGGGTTGGGGTACCGGGGAGCTGTTTTTT
TRBV30	once	TRBJ1-1	NA	CAWSVQGLNTEAFF	TGTGCCTGGAGTGTACAGGGATTGAACACTGAAGCTTTCTTT
TRBV25-1	NA	TRBJ1-2	NA	CASSETGAGTHYGYTF	TGTGCCAGCAGTGAAACGGGAGCAGGGACTCACTATGGCTACACCTTC
TRBV7-9	NA	TRBJ2-5	NA	CASSLGFSGGEETQYF	TGTGCCAGCAGCTTAGGGTTTTCGGGGGGCGAAGAGACCCAGTACTTC
TRBV9	NA	TRBJ2-7	TRBD2	CASSVGSGGAGYEQYF	TGTGCCAGCAGCGTTGGTAGCGGGGGGGCCGGGTACGAGCAGTACTTC
TRBV5-1	NA	TRBJ1-1	NA	CASRRAEAFF	TGCGCCAGCAGGCGGGCTGAAGCTTTCTTT
TRBV7-2	NA	TRBJ1-5	NA	CASSLWLNNNQPQHF	TGTGCCAGCAGCTTATGGCTCAACAATAATCAGCCCCAGCATTTT
TRBV3-1	once	TRBJ2-1	TRBD1	CASTGTDYEQFF	TGTGCCAGCACCGGGACAGACTATGAGCAGTTCTTC
TRBV6-5	NA	TRBJ2-6	NA	CASSYVPGANVLTF	TGTGCCAGCAGTTATGTTCCTGGGGCCAACGTCCTGACTTTC
TRBV30	once	TRBJ2-3	TRBD1	CAWSFGTGGSDTRYF	TGTGCCTGGAGTTTCGGGACAGGGGGCTCAGATACGCGGTATTTT
TRBV12-5	NA	TRBJ2-5	NA	CASGPSSWATLETQYF	TGTGCTAGCGGCCCCTCCTCATGGGCGACATTAGAGACCCAGTACTTC
TRBV30	NA	TRBJ2-1	NA	CAWSKRGSYNEQFF	TGTGCCTGGAGTAAAAGGGGTTCCTACAATGAGCAGTTCTTC
TRBV28	NA	TRBJ2-3	TRBD1	CASRWTGKRVDTQYF	TGTGCCAGCCGATGGACAGGGAAGCGAGTAGATACGCAGTATTTT
TRBV9	NA	TRBJ2-3	TRBD2	CASSVGAGGTDTQYF	TGTGCCAGCAGCGTAGGTGCGGGGGGCACAGATACGCAGTATTTT
TRBV29-1	NA	TRBJ1-1	NA	CSVVGGTRTEAFF	TGCAGCGTTGTCGGAGGGACGAGAACTGAAGCTTTCTTT